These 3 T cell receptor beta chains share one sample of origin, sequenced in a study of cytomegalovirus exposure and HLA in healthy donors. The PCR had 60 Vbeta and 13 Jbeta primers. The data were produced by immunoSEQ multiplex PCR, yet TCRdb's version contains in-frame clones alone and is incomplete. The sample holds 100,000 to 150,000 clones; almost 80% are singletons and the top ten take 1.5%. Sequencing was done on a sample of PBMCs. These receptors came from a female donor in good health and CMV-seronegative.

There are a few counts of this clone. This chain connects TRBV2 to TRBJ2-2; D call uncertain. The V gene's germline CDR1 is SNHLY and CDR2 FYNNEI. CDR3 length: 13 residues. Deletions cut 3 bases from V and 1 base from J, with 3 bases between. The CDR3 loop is CASSDGNTGELFF. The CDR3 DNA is TGTGCCAGCAGTGACGGGAACACCGGGGAGCTGTTTTTT. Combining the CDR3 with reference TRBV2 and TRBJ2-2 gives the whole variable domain EPEVTQTPSHQVTQMGQEVILRCVPISNHLYFYWYRQILGQKVEFLVSFYNNEISEKSEIFDDQFSVERPDGSNFTLKIRSTKLEDSAMYFCASSDGNTGELFFGEGSRLTVL.

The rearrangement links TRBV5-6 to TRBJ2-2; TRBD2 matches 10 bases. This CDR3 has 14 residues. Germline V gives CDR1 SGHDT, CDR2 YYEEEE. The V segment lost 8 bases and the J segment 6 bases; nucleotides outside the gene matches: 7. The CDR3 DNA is TGTGCCAGTCTGACTAGCGGGTATGCCGGGGAGCTGTTTTTT. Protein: CASLTSGYAGELFF.

CDR3 bases: TGTGCCTGGAGTTTCAGGGGCTTCTATGGCTACACCTTC. Translation gives CAWSFRGFYGYTF. The chain is built from TRBV30 and TRBJ1-2; possible D gene TRBD1, 6 bases. The germline V gene encodes CDR1 GTSNPN and CDR2 SVGIG (reference sequence). The CDR3 spans 13 residues. V lost 2 bases and J 4 bases, leaving 11 bases between the germline ends.